The rows below give T cell receptor beta chains drawn from one sample of a study of sequential checkpoint blockade in melanoma. The data were produced by immunoSEQ multiplex PCR, yet TCRdb's version contains in-frame clones alone and is incomplete. The data show fewer than 45,000 clones, with 86% seen just once and around 10% held by the top ten. The sample in question was CD8+ T cells sorted from blood (inferred from file names), obtained from a patient given nivolumab and ipilimumab in sequence. These receptors were obtained from a human donor with melanoma. The CDR3 runs from the conserved cysteine through the conserved F or W. D genes are given only for firm matches. The size field is filled for only some rows; it gives once, few, many or a size class.

d_gene,j_gene,abundance,v_gene,CDR3nt,CDR3aa
.,TRBJ2-1,.,TRBV27,TGTGCCAGCAGCAACAGGGTTGGCCCCTACAATGAGCAGTTCTTC,CASSNRVGPYNEQFF
TRBD1,TRBJ2-1,.,TRBV7-6,TGTGCCAGCAGCTTCGGACAGGCGGGCCTTGAGCAGTTCTTC,CASSFGQAGLEQFF
.,TRBJ1-1,once,TRBV27,TGTGCCAGCAGTTTATTCCTGCGAGAACCCATGAACACTGAAGCTTTCTTT,CASSLFLREPMNTEAFF
TRBD1,TRBJ1-2,.,TRBV19,TGTGCCAGTAGTACCTGGACAGGGGAAAGGGGCTACACCTTC,CASSTWTGERGYTF
.,TRBJ1-1,.,TRBV12-5,TGTGCTAGTGGTTCAGGATTCGGGAACACTGAAGCTTTCTTT,CASGSGFGNTEAFF
TRBD2,TRBJ2-3,.,TRBV5-4,TGTGCCACAAAACAACTAGCGGAAATCACAGATACGCAGTATTTT,CATKQLAEITDTQYF
.,TRBJ2-1,.,TRBV27,TGTGCCAGCAATCATAGAGCCAACTACAATGAGCAGTTCTTC,CASNHRANYNEQFF
.,TRBJ2-1,.,TRBV27,TGTACCTCAGAGGGAGGACCCGATGAGCAGTTCTTC,CTSEGGPDEQFF
.,TRBJ2-7,few,TRBV28,TGTGCCAGCAGCGGGACACCCTACGAGCAGTACTTC,CASSGTPYEQYF
.,TRBJ2-3,.,TRBV5-3,TGTGCCAGAAGCACACAGGGGGGGTCAGATACGCAGTATTTT,CARSTQGGSDTQYF
TRBD1,TRBJ1-1,.,TRBV5-6,TGTGCCAGCAGCCTGAACAGGGGTAACACTGAAGCTTTCTTT,CASSLNRGNTEAFF
.,TRBJ2-6,.,TRBV9,TGTGCCAGCAGCGTAGAAGGGGTTGGGGCCAACGTCCTGACTTTC,CASSVEGVGANVLTF
.,TRBJ2-1,.,TRBV27,TGTGCCACTTCTAGCTCCTACAATGAGCAGTTCTTC,CATSSSYNEQFF
.,TRBJ1-4,.,TRBV15,TGTGCCACCAGCAGAGCCCCCGCTAATGAAAAACTGTTTTTT,CATSRAPANEKLFF
TRBD2,TRBJ2-7,medium-sized,TRBV7-9,TGTGCCAGCAGCTCTGGACTAGCCAAGGAGCAGTACTTC,CASSSGLAKEQYF
TRBD2,TRBJ2-2,medium-sized,TRBV7-9,TGTGCCAGCAGCCCAAGACTAGCGGGAGGGCCCGTCGGGGAGCTGTTTTTT,CASSPRLAGGPVGELFF
TRBD2,TRBJ2-7,.,TRBV10-3,TGTGCCATCAGCCCCGGGACTAACTACGAGCAGTACTTC,CAISPGTNYEQYF